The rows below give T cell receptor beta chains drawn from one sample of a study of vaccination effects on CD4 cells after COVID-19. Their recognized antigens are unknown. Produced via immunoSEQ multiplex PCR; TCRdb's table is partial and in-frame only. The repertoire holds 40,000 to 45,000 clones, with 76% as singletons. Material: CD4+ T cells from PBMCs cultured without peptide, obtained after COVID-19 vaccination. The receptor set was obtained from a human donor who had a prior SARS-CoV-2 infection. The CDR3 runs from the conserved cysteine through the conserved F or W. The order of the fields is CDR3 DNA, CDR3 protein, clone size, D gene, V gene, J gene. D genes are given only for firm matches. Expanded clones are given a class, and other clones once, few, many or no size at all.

CDR3nt: TGTGCCAGCAGCCAAGGGCAAGCTGGAGCTTTCTTT; CDR3aa: CASSQGQAGAFF; abundance: few; d_gene: .; v_gene: TRBV3-1/TRBV3-2; j_gene: TRBJ1-1
CDR3nt: TGTGCCAGCAGTCGAACCGGACAGGGAAGATACGGCTACACCTTC; CDR3aa: CASSRTGQGRYGYTF; abundance: once; d_gene: TRBD1; v_gene: TRBV6-2/TRBV6-3; j_gene: TRBJ1-2
CDR3nt: TGCGCCAGCAGCTTATCGGCAGGGGGCTATGGCTACACCTTC; CDR3aa: CASSLSAGGYGYTF; abundance: .; d_gene: TRBD1; v_gene: TRBV5-1; j_gene: TRBJ1-2
CDR3nt: TGTGCCAGCAGCGACAGGGAGGCCACTGAAGCTTTCTTT; CDR3aa: CASSDREATEAFF; abundance: few; d_gene: TRBD1; v_gene: TRBV2; j_gene: TRBJ1-1
CDR3nt: TGTGCCAGCAGTGAAGCTTCGGGCCGTCCGGATGGCTACACCTTC; CDR3aa: CASSEASGRPDGYTF; abundance: .; d_gene: .; v_gene: TRBV6-1; j_gene: TRBJ1-2
CDR3nt: TGTGCCAGCAGCTCTTCAGGGGTTTGGGGCTATGGCTACACCTTC; CDR3aa: CASSSSGVWGYGYTF; abundance: once; d_gene: .; v_gene: TRBV6-5; j_gene: TRBJ1-2
CDR3nt: TGTGCCAGCAGCTTAGCAGGGGTGGGAGATACGCAGTATTTT; CDR3aa: CASSLAGVGDTQYF; abundance: .; d_gene: .; v_gene: TRBV11-1; j_gene: TRBJ2-3
CDR3nt: TGCGCCAGCAGCTTGTATCGCGGCGACCACGAGCAGTACTTC; CDR3aa: CASSLYRGDHEQYF; abundance: .; d_gene: .; v_gene: TRBV5-1; j_gene: TRBJ2-7
CDR3nt: TGTGCCAGCAGCTTGTTTTCGGGTGGCTCCTATAATTCACCCCTCCACTTT; CDR3aa: CASSLFSGGSYNSPLHF; abundance: .; d_gene: .; v_gene: TRBV5-8; j_gene: TRBJ1-6
CDR3nt: TGTGCCAGCAGTTTGAGGGGGGGGGATTCACCCCTCCACTTT; CDR3aa: CASSLRGGDSPLHF; abundance: .; d_gene: .; v_gene: TRBV27; j_gene: TRBJ1-6